This TCR beta chain was sequenced during a study of early T cells in non-severe SARS-CoV-2 infection. The overall study: Sequenced bulk RNA came from whole blood that was unsorted, and chains were unpaired.

Unique molecular identifiers tagged individual cDNA molecules. TCRdb reprocessed the 5' RACE reads via MiXCR and lists one record per CDR3 protein. The data hold more than 85,000 distinct CDR3 sequences, with roughly 14% observed a single time. This clonotype showed up just a few times. The germline V and J ends were trimmed by 1 base and 2 bases, with 19 bases remaining between them. The germline CDR1 and CDR2 sequences are DFQATT and SNEGSKA (reference sequence). The CDR3 has 17 amino acids. The chain carries TRBV20-1 and TRBJ2-3; tentatively, D is TRBD1 or TRBD2 (5 bases each). This receptor was identified in an adult who was a healthcare worker with PCR-confirmed SARS-CoV-2 infection or an uninfected control (not recorded which). Sequenced: whole blood. CDR3 sequence (DNA): TGCAGTGCTAGAGGGACTTGGGGCAGACAAGACACAGATACGCAGTATTTT. The encoded protein is CSARGTWGRQDTDTQYF.